The 17 T cell receptor beta chains below come from one sample, sequenced in a study of monozygotic twins with cystic fibrosis. Assay: immunoSEQ multiplex PCR; the TCRdb copy retains only in-frame clones and omits some. The table shows just over 14,000 clones, with about 88% occurring only once. Specimen: blood. These receptors originate from a boy under 18 with cystic fibrosis.

This rearrangement joins TRBV7-3 to TRBJ1-4; 8 nucleotides line up with TRBD1. The length of the CDR3 is 15 residues. The germline V gene encodes CDR1 SGHTA and CDR2 FQGTGA. The ends lost 2 bases at V and 10 bases at J; junction bases unmatched: 9. CDR3 sequence (DNA): TGTGCCAGCAGCTTATATCGACAGGGGTTCGTAAAACTGTTTTTT. This gives the protein CASSLYRQGFVKLFF.

The rearrangement joins TRBV5-6 to TRBJ1-1; maybe TRBD1 (6 bases). The V end was cut by 3 bases, the J end by 1 base, with 10 bases between. CDR1 is SGHDT, CDR2 YYEEEE, per germline. CDR3 size: 14 residues. CDR3: CASSSRTANTEAFF. The CDR3 DNA reads TGTGCCAGCAGCTCCCGGACAGCGAACACTGAAGCTTTCTTT.

This clone is a singleton in its sample. This chain joins TRBV18 and TRBJ1-5, with D maybe TRBD1 (6 bases). Trimming pared 5 bases from V and 0 bases from J, leaving 20 bases between. Per the germline V gene, CDR1 is KGHSH and CDR2 is LQKENI. The CDR3 is made up of 18 amino acids. CDR3 region: CASSSSYRAGDSNQPQHF. The CDR3 DNA follows: TGTGCCAGCTCATCAAGTTACCGAGCAGGGGATAGCAATCAGCCCCAGCATTTT.

The chain uses TRBV4-1 and TRBJ2-3; D not resolved. The germline V and J ends were trimmed by 1 base and 2 bases, with 7 bases remaining between them. This CDR3 comprises 14 residues. Germline V gene lookup returns CDR1 MGHRA and CDR2 YSYEKL. CDR3 amino acids: CASSQGVITDTQYF. CDR3 bases: TGCGCCAGCAGCCAAGGGGTTATCACAGATACGCAGTATTTT.

V and J are TRBV25-1 and TRBJ2-5, with D unclear. Germline lookup yields CDR1 MGHDK and CDR2 SYGVNS. Trimming removed 1 base at V and 4 bases at J, with 10 bases between. The CDR3 extends over 14 amino acids. For the CDR3, the DNA is TGTGCCAGCAGTGAATCCGGACCGGCAGAGACCCAGTACTTC. This translates into CASSESGPAETQYF.

The chain employs TRBV18 and TRBJ1-3; D gene unclear. V lost 6 bases, J lost 2 bases, and 20 bases lay in between. The CDR3 has 17 residues. CDR1 and CDR2 from the germline V gene are KGHSH and LQKENI. CDR3 bases: TGTGCCAGCTCTCACGGGAGCCTAAAGGTCGCTGGAAACACCATATATTTT. Translated: CASSHGSLKVAGNTIYF.

This clone was detected once. This rearrangement joins TRBV9 to TRBJ1-4; D is uncertain. Trimming shortened V by 3 bases and J by 4 bases, and 13 bases separated the two germline ends. Per the germline V gene, CDR1 is SGDLS and CDR2 is YYNGEE. The CDR3 sequence is 15 residues long. The CDR3 bases are TGTGCCAGCAGCGCTCGCGGGCTAGGTAATGAAAAACTGTTTTTT. It translates to CASSARGLGNEKLFF.

J is TRBJ2-7 and V is TRBV6-6; a possible D gene is TRBD2 (6 bases). The CDR3 covers 14 residues. Germline V lookup: CDR1 MNHNY, CDR2 SVGAGI (reference sequence). The V gene lost 7 bases and the J gene lost 7 bases, with 20 bases spanning the gap. CDR3 DNA: TGTGCCAGCAAGGAGAGGGGAGGCTTAAGGGAGCAGTACTTC. This codes for CASKERGGLREQYF.

The rearrangement links TRBV9 to TRBJ2-5, with D unresolved. Trimming took 4 bases from V and 6 from J, leaving 28 bases between them. CDR3 length: 18 amino acids. Germline-derived CDR1 and CDR2 are SGDLS and YYNGEE. As DNA, the CDR3 is TGTGCCAGCAGCTATCACCGTCGGACCCCCCGGGTGACGAAGACCCAGTACTTC. Amino acids: CASSYHRRTPRVTKTQYF.

This rearrangement joins TRBV18 to TRBJ1-4; weak D call: TRBD1 (6 bases). V was pared by 0 bases and J by 0 bases, with 8 bases between. The CDR3 has 16 residues. Germline CDR1 is KGHSH and CDR2 is LQKENI. The CDR3 loop is CASSPPGGTTNEKLFF. The CDR3, as DNA: TGTGCCAGCTCACCACCAGGGGGGACAACTAATGAAAAACTGTTTTTT.

The chain combines TRBV2 with TRBJ2-3, with TRBD1 identical over 8 bases. Trimming cost V 8 bases and J 3 bases; bases outside gene matches: 10. The CDR3 sequence is 15 residues long. In germline, CDR1 is SNHLY, CDR2 FYNNEI. This CDR3 is CASSGQGVITDTQYF. The DNA of the CDR3 is TGTGCCAGCTCAGGACAGGGAGTTATAACAGATACGCAGTATTTT.

The CDR3 DNA sequence: TGCGCCAGCAGCCAATCAGGGGGTTTCTACGAGCAGTACTTC. Translated: CASSQSGGFYEQYF. This rearrangement joins TRBV4-1 to TRBJ2-7; 7 positions match TRBD1. The V gene end was trimmed by 2 bases and the J gene end by 3 bases; junction bases not matched to a gene: 4. Germline values: CDR1 MGHRA, CDR2 YSYEKL. This CDR3 is built from 14 residues.

This CDR3 is CASSVIGTPGNTIYF. The CDR3, as DNA: TGTGCCAGCAGCGTAATAGGGACGCCTGGAAACACCATATATTTT. V usage is TRBV9 and J usage is TRBJ1-3; TRBD1 is a possible D gene (5 bases). The ends were cut back, 1 base at V and 2 bases at J, with 10 bases in the middle. CDR3 size: 15 residues. CDR1 and CDR2 (germline): SGDLS, YYNGEE.

The genes are TRBV5-1 and TRBJ2-5; D is perhaps TRBD2 (6 bases). The germline V and J ends were trimmed by 5 bases and 0 bases, with 17 bases remaining between them. The germline CDR1 and CDR2 sequences are SGHRS and YFSETQ. The CDR3 has 16 residues. CDR3 in amino acids: CASSVNAGGYQETQYF. CDR3 nucleotide sequence: TGCGCCAGCAGTGTGAACGCCGGAGGGTACCAAGAGACCCAGTACTTC.

The rearrangement joins TRBV7-9 to TRBJ1-1; D may be TRBD1 (5 bases). The ends were cut back, 10 bases at V and 5 bases at J, with 23 bases in the middle. The CDR3 is 15 amino acids. Germline-derived CDR1 and CDR2 are SEHNR and FQNEAQ (reference sequence). The CDR3 here is CATYPPGKGTTEAFF. Here the CDR3 DNA reads TGTGCCACCTACCCCCCCGGCAAGGGGACTACTGAAGCTTTCTTT.

The chain combines TRBV7-2 with TRBJ2-5; D unresolved. The germline CDR1 and CDR2 sequences are SGHTA and FQGNSA. The CDR3 consists of 17 residues. The germline V and J ends were trimmed by 4 bases and 1 base, with 19 bases remaining between them. CDR3 DNA: TGTGCCAGCAGCTCCGATGGGGTGGCCGCCCGCCAAGAGACCCAGTACTTC. Amino acid sequence: CASSSDGVAARQETQYF.

V usage is TRBV18 and J usage is TRBJ2-7; 9 bases fit TRBD1. V shed 0 bases, J shed 7 bases, and the junction held 7 bases outside the gene matches. CDR1 and CDR2 (germline): KGHSH, LQKENI. The CDR3 covers 15 residues. The CDR3 nucleotides read TGTGCCAGCTCACCACCGGGACAGGGTTATGGAGAGCAGTACTTC. The encoded protein is CASSPPGQGYGEQYF.